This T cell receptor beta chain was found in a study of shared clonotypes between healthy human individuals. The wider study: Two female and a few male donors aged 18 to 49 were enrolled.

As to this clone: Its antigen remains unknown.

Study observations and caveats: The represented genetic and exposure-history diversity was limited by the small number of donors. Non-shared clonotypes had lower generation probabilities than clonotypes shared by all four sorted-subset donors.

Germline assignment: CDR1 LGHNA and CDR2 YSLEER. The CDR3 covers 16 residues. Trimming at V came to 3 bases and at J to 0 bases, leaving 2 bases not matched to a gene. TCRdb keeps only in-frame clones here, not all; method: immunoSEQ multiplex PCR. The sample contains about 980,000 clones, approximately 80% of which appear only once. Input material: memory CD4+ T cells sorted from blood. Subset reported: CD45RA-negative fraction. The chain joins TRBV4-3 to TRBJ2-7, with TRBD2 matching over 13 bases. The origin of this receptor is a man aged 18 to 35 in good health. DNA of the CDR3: TGCGCCAGCAGCCAGGGGACTAGCGGGAACTCCTACGAGCAGTACTTC. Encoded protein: CASSQGTSGNSYEQYF.